The 8 T cell receptor beta chains in this list originate from one sample, sequenced in a study of OX40 agonist ivuxolimab in advanced cancers. Libraries were prepared by immunoSEQ multiplex PCR; TCRdb keeps only in-frame clonotypes and omits some of them. The sample yields tens of thousands of clones, about nine tenths seen once. Material: CD4+ or CD8+ T cells sorted from blood, obtained in a trial of the OX40 agonist ivuxolimab. The receptors shown here come from an adult with an advanced solid tumor such as melanoma, head and neck, liver or kidney cancer.

The chain joins TRBV6-1 to TRBJ1-4, with D unresolved. The CDR3 has 13 residues. Trimming removed 2 bases at V and 13 bases at J, with 14 bases between. Germline V gene data show CDR1 as MNHNS and CDR2 as SASEGT. The CDR3 sequence is CASSETDKAGLFF. For the CDR3, the DNA is TGTGCCAGCAGTGAAACCGATAAAGCGGGACTGTTTTTT.

The chain joins TRBV6-5 to TRBJ1-1; a possible D gene is TRBD1 (5 bases). Germline V gives CDR1 MNHEY, CDR2 SVGAGI. The V end was cut by 6 bases, the J end by 2 bases, with 16 bases between. CDR3 length: 15 residues. The CDR3, as DNA: TGTGCCAGCAGATTAGGCCAGGGAATAAACACTGAAGCTTTCTTT. It encodes CASRLGQGINTEAFF.

This sequence joins TRBV29-1 and TRBJ2-3; D remains ambiguous. V was clipped by 3 bases and J by 10 bases, with 11 bases between them. The germline CDR1 and CDR2 sequences are SQVTM and ANQGSEA. The CDR3 loop spans 11 amino acids. For the CDR3, the DNA is TGCAGCGTTGATCTGGGATCTGCGCAGTATTTT. Its translation: CSVDLGSAQYF.

This clone was counted a single time. The chain recombines TRBV7-9 with TRBJ2-7; possible D gene TRBD1, 6 bases. The CDR3 has 14 amino acids. V was pared by 5 bases and J by 2 bases, with 13 bases between. Germline V gene lookup returns CDR1 SEHNR and CDR2 FQNEAQ (reference sequence). The CDR3 nucleotides read TGTGCCAGCAGCCCCGACAGGCCCCCCTACGAGCAGTACTTC. This gives the protein CASSPDRPPYEQYF.

The rearrangement uses TRBV30 and TRBJ2-3; D gene ambiguous. The germline V gene encodes CDR1 GTSNPN and CDR2 SVGIG (reference sequence). V lost 4 bases to trimming and J lost 5 bases, with 7 bases between them. The CDR3 loop spans 11 amino acids. This CDR3 is CAWTDRDTQYF. For the CDR3, the DNA is TGTGCCTGGACCGACCGAGATACGCAGTATTTT.

V is TRBV4-1 and J is TRBJ2-3; 7 bases align to TRBD2. Germline CDR1 MGHRA, CDR2 YSYEKL. This CDR3 has 16 residues. V lost 7 bases to trimming and J lost 0 bases; unmatched junction nucleotides: 10. CDR3 in DNA: TGCGCCAGCAACAGACATCAGCGGGAAAGCACAGATACGCAGTATTTT. Translation gives CASNRHQRESTDTQYF.

The chain employs TRBV29-1 and TRBJ2-3; 10 bases match TRBD2. In germline, CDR1 is SQVTM, CDR2 ANQGSEA. V trimming: 5 bases; J trimming: 1 base; junction bases outside the gene matches: 3. The CDR3 is 14 residues long. The CDR3 coding sequence is TGCAGCGTTCTAGCGGGAGTCGGCACAGATACGCAGTATTTT. This codes for CSVLAGVGTDTQYF.

This sequence joins TRBV11-2 and TRBJ1-5; D uncertain. This CDR3 has 18 residues. Germline lookup yields CDR1 SGHAT and CDR2 FQNNGV. V gave up 0 bases and J gave up 3 bases, with 18 bases separating them. CDR3 sequence (DNA): TGTGCCAGCAGCTTAGAAGGTGCTCGACGCAGGATCAATCAGCCCCAGCATTTT. It is translated as CASSLEGARRRINQPQHF. Complete variable domain (other parts from reference TRBV11-2 and TRBJ1-5): EAGVAQSPRYKIIEKRQSVAFWCNPISGHATLYWYQQILGQGPKLLIQFQNNGVVDDSQLPKDRFSAERLKGVDSTLKIQPAKLEDSAVYLCASSLEGARRRINQPQHFGDGTRLSIL.